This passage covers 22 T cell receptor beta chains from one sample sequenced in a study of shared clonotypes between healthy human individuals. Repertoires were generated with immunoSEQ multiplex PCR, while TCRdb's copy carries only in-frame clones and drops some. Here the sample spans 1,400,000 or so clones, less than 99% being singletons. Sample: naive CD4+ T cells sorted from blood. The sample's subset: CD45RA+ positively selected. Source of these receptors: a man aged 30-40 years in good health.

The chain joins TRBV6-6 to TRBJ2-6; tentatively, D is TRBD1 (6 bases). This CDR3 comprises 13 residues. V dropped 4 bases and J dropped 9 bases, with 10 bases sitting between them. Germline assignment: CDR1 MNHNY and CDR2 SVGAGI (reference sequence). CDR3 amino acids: CASSSRGSNVLTF. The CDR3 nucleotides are TGTGCCAGCAGTTCCAGGGGTAGCAACGTCCTGACTTTC.

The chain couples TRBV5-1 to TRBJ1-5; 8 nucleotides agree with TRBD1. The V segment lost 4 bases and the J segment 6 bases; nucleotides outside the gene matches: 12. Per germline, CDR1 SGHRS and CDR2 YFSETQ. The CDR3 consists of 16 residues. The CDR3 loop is CASSPGTGAAIQPQHF. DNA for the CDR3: TGCGCCAGCAGCCCTGGGACAGGAGCCGCCATTCAGCCCCAGCATTTT.

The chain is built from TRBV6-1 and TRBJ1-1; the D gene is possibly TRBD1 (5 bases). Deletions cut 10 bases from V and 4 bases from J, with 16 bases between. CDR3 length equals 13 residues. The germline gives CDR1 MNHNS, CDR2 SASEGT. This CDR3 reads CAITTAGGTEAFF. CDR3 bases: TGTGCCATCACGACAGCTGGTGGCACTGAAGCTTTCTTT.

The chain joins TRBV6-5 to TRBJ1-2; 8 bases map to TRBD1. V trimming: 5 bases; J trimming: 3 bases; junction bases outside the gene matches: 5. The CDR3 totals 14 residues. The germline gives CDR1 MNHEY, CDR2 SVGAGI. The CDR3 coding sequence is TGTGCCAGCAGTCCTCCGGGACAGGACTATGGCTACACCTTC. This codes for CASSPPGQDYGYTF.

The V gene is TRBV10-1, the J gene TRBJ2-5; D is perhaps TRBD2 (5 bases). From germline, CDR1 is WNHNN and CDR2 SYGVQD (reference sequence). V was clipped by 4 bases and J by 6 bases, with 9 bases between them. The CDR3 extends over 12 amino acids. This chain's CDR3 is CASSAGGQTQYF. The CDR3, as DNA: TGCGCCAGCAGTGCTGGAGGCCAGACCCAGTACTTC.

CDR3 sequence reads: CASSEEAPNQPQHF. In DNA form, the CDR3 reads TGTGCCAGCAGCGAAGAGGCCCCGAATCAGCCCCAGCATTTT. This chain joins TRBV7-8 and TRBJ1-5, with no clear D. The V end was cut by 5 bases, the J end by 4 bases, with 12 bases between. There are 14 residues in the CDR3. Germline lookup yields CDR1 SGHVS and CDR2 FQNEAQ.

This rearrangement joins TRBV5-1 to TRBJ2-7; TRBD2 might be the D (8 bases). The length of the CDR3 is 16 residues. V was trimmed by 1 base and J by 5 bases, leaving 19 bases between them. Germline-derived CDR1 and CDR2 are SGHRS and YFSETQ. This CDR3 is CASSLPLSGTVDEQYF. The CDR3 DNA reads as TGCGCCAGCAGCTTGCCGCTTAGCGGGACAGTCGACGAGCAGTACTTC.

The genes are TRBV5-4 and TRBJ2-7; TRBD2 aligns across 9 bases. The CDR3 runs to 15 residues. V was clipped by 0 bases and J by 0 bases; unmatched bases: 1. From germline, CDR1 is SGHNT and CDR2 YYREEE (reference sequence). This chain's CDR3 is CASSLGTSASYEQYF. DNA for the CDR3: TGTGCCAGCAGCTTGGGGACTAGCGCCTCCTACGAGCAGTACTTC.

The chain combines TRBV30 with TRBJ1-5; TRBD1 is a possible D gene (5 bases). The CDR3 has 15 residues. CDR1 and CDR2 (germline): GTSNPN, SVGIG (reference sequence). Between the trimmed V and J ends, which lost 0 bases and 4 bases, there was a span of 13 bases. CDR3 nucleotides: TGTGCCTGGAGTGTTCTCCAGGGTCAAAATCAGCCCCAGCATTTT. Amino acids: CAWSVLQGQNQPQHF.

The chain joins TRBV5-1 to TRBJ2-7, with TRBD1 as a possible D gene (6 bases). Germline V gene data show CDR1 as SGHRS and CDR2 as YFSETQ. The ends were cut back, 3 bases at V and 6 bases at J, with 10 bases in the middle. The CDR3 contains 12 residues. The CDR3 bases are TGCGCCAGCAGCTCGCAACAGGGCGAGCAGTACTTC. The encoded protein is CASSSQQGEQYF. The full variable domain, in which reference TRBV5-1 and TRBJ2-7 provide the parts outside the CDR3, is KAGVTQTPRYLIKTRGQQVTLSCSPISGHRSVSWYQQTPGQGLQFLFEYFSETQRNKGNFPGRFSGRQFSNSRSEMNVSTLELGDSALYLCASSSQQGEQYFGPGTRLTVT.

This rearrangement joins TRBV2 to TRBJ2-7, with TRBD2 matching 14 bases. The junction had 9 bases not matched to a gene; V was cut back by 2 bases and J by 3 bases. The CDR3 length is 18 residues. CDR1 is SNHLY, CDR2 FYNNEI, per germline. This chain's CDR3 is CASSEHRGLAGVYYEQYF. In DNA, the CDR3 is TGTGCCAGCAGTGAACACAGGGGACTAGCGGGAGTATACTACGAGCAGTACTTC.

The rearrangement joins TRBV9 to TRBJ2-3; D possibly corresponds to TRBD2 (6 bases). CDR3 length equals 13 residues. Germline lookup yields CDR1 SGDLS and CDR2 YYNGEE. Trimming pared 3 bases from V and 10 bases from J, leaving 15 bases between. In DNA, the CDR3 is TGTGCCAGCAGCGAGGAGACTAGTAGTGCGCAGTATTTT. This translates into CASSEETSSAQYF.

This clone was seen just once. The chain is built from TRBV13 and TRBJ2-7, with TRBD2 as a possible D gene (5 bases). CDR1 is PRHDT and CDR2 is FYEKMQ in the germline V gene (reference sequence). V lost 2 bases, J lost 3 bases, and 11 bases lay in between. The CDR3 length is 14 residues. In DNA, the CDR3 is TGTGCCAGCAGCTTAAGACGGACTTACTACGAGCAGTACTTC. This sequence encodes CASSLRRTYYEQYF.

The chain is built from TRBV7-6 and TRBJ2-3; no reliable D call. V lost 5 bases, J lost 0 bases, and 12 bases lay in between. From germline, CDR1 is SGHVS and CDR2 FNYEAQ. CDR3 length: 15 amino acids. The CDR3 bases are TGTGCCAGCAGCCCAAGATTAGCTAGCACAGATACGCAGTATTTT. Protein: CASSPRLASTDTQYF.

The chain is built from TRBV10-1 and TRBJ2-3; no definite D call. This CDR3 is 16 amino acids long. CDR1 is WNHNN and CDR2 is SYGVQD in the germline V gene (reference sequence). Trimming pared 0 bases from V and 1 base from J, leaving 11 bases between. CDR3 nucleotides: TGCGCCAGCAGTGAGTCGAAAGTTCCAGGCACAGATACGCAGTATTTT. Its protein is CASSESKVPGTDTQYF.

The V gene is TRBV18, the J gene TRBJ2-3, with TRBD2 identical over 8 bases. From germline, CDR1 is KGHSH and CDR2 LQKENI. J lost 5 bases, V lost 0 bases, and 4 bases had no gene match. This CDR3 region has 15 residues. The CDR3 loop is CASSPPGLVGDTQYF. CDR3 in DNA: TGTGCCAGCTCACCACCGGGACTAGTAGGAGATACGCAGTATTTT.

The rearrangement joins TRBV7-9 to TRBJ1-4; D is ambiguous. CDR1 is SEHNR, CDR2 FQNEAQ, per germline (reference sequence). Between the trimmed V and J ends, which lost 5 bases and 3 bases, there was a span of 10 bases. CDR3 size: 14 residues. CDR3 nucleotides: TGTGCCAGCAGCAACGCCTACCCTAATGAAAAACTGTTTTTT. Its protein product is CASSNAYPNEKLFF.

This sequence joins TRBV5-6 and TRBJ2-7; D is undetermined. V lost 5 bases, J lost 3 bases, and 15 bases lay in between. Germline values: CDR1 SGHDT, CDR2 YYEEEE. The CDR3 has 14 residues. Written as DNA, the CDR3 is TGTGCCAGCAGTATCGGTCCAGGTGACTACGAGCAGTACTTC. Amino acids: CASSIGPGDYEQYF.

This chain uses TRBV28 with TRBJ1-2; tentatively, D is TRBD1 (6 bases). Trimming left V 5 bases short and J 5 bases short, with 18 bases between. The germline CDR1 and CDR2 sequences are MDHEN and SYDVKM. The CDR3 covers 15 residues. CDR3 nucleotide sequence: TGTGCCAGCAGTCCCACCCGACTTCAGGGGTATGGCTACACCTTC. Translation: CASSPTRLQGYGYTF.

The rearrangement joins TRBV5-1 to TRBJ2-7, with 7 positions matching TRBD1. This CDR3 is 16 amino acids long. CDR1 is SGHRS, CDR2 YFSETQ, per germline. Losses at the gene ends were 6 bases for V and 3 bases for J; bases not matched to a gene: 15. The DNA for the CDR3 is TGCGCCAGCACTCGCCGGGACAGCTTTCCAAACTACGAGCAGTACTTC. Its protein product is CASTRRDSFPNYEQYF.

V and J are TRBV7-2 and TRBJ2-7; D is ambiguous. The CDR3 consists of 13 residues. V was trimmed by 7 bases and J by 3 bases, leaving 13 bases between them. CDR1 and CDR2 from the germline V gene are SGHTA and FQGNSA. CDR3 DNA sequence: TGTGCCAGCAAATTTGAAGAAATCTACGAGCAGTACTTC. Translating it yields CASKFEEIYEQYF.

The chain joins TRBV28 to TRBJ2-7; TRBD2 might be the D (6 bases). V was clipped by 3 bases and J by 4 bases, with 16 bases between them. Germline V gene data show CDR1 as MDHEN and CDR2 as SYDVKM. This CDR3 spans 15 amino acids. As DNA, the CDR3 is TGTGCCAGCAGTTTCGCGGGAAACAGGCGATACGAGCAGTACTTC. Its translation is CASSFAGNRRYEQYF.